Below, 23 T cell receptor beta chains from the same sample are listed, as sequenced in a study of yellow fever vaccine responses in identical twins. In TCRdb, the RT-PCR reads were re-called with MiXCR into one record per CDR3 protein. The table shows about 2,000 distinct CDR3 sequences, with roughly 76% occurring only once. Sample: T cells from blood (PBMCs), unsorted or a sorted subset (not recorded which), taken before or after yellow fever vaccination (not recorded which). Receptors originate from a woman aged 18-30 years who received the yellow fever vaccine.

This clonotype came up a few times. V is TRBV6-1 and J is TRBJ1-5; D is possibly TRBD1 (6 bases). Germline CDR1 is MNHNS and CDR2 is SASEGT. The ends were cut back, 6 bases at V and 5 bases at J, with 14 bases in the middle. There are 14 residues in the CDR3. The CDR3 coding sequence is TGTGCCAGCAGCCCAGGGGACGAGGATCAGCCCCAGCATTTT. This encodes CASSPGDEDQPQHF.

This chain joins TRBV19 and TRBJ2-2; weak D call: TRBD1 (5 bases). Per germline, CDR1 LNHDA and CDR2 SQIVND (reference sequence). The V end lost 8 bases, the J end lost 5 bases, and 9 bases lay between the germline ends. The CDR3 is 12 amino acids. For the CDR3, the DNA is TGTGCCAGTGGGGCGTTAACCGGGGAGCTGTTTTTT. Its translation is CASGALTGELFF.

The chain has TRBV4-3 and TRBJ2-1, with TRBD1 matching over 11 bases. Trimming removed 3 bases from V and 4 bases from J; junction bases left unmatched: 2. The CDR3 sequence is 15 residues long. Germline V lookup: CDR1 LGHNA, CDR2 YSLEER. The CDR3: CASSQGTGGYNEQFF. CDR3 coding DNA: TGCGCCAGCAGCCAGGGGACAGGGGGTTACAATGAGCAGTTCTTC.

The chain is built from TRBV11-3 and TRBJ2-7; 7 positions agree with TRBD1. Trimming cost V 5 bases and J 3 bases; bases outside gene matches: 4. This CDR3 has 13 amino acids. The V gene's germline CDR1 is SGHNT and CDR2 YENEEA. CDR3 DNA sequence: TGTGCCAGCAGCCTTCGACAGGGCTACGAGCAGTACTTC. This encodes CASSLRQGYEQYF.

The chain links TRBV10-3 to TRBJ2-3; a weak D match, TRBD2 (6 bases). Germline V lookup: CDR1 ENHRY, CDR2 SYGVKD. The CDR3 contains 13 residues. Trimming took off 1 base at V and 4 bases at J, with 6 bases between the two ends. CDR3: CAISEWRADTQYF. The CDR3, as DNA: TGTGCCATCAGTGAGTGGAGGGCAGATACGCAGTATTTT.

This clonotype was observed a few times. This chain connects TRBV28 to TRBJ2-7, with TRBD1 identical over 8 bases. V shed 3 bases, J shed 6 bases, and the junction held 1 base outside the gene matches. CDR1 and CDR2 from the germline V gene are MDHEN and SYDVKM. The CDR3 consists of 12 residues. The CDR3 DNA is TGTGCCAGCAGTTTGGGGACAGGCGAGCAGTACTTC. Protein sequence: CASSLGTGEQYF.

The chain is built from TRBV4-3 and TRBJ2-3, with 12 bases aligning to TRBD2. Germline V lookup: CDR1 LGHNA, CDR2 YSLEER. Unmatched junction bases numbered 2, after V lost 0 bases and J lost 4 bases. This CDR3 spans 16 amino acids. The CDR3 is CASSQDLAGGPDTQYF. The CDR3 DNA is TGCGCCAGCAGCCAAGATCTAGCGGGAGGGCCAGATACGCAGTATTTT.

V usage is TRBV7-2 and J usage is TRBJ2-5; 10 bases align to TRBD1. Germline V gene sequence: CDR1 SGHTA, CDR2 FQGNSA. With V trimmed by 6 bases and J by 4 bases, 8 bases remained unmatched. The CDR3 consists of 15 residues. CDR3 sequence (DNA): TGTGCCAGCAGTCAGACAGGGGGCGATACAGAGACCCAGTACTTC. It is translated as CASSQTGGDTETQYF.

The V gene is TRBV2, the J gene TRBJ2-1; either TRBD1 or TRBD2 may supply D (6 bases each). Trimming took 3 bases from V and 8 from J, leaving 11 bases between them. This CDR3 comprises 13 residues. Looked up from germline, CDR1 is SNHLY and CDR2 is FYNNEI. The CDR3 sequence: CASSDYRDYEQFF. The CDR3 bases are TGTGCCAGCAGTGATTACAGGGACTATGAGCAGTTCTTC.

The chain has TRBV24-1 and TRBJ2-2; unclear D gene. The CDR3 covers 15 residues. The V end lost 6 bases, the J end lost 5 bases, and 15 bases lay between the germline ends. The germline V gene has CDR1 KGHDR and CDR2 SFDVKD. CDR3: CATSRVQSGTGELFF. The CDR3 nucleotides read TGTGCCACCAGTAGGGTACAATCTGGGACCGGGGAGCTGTTTTTT.

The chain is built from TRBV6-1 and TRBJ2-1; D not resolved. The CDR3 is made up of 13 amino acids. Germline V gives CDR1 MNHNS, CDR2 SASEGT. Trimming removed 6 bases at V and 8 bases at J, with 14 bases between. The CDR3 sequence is CASSIASVHEQFF. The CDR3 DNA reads TGTGCCAGCAGCATCGCTTCCGTTCATGAGCAGTTCTTC.

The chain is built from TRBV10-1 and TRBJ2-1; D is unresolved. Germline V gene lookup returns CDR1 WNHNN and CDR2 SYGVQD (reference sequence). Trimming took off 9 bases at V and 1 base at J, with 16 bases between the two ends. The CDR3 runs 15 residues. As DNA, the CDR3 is TGCGCCAGTAAGCCAAGAGATGCGTCCTACAATGAGCAGTTCTTC. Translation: CASKPRDASYNEQFF.

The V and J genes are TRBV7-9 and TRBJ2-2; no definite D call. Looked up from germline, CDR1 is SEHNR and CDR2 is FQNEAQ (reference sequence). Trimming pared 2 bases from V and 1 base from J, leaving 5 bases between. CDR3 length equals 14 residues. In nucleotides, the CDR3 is TGTGCCAGCAGCTTAAACCAGAACACCGGGGAGCTGTTTTTT. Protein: CASSLNQNTGELFF.

The CDR3, as DNA: TGTGCCAGCAGCTCAGCGGGAGGTACAGATACGCAGTATTTT. This sequence encodes CASSSAGGTDTQYF. The rearrangement uses TRBV7-1 and TRBJ2-3; the D gene is possibly TRBD2 (6 bases). Being an ORF, TRBV7-1 has a function that is uncertain. V lost 0 bases and J 3 bases, leaving 7 bases between the germline ends. CDR3 length: 14 amino acids.

The CDR3 sequence is CASSLGILTYEQYF. CDR3 sequence (DNA): TGTGCCAGCAGCTTAGGGATTTTAACCTACGAGCAGTACTTC. The rearrangement joins TRBV11-2 to TRBJ2-7, with D hard to call. The CDR3 length is 14 residues. V lost 1 base to trimming and J lost 2 bases, with 9 bases between them. Germline assignment: CDR1 SGHAT and CDR2 FQNNGV.

CDR3 loop: CASSPGQSYEQYF. The CDR3, as DNA: TGTGCCAGCAGTCCGGGACAGTCCTACGAGCAGTACTTC. V is TRBV27 and J is TRBJ2-7; TRBD1 aligns across 7 bases. The CDR3 spans 13 residues. Trimming cost V 5 bases and J 1 base; bases outside gene matches: 2. Germline CDR1 MNHEY, CDR2 SMNVEV (reference sequence).

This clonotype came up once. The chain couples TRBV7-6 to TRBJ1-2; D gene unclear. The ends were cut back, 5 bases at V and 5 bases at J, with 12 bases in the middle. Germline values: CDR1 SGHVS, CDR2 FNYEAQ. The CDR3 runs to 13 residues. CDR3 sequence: CASSPGLGYGYTF. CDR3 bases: TGTGCCAGCAGCCCGGGGTTGGGGTATGGCTACACCTTC. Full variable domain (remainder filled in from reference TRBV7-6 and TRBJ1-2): GAGVSQSPRYKVTKRGQDVALRCDPISGHVSLYWYRQALGQGPEFLTYFNYEAQQDKSGLPNDRFSAERPEGSISTLTIQRTEQRDSAMYRCASSPGLGYGYTFGSGTRLTVV.

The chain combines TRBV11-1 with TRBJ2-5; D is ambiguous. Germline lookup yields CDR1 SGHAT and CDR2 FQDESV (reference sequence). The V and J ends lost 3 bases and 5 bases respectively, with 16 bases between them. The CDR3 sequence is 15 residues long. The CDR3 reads CASSFSRQPRETQYF. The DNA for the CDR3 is TGTGCCAGCAGCTTTTCGCGGCAGCCACGGGAGACCCAGTACTTC.

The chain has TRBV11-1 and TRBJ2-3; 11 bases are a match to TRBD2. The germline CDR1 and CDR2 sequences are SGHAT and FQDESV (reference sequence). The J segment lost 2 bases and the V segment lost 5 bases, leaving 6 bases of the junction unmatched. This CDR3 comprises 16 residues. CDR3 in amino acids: CASSPRTSGFTDTQYF. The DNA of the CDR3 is TGTGCCAGCAGCCCGCGGACTAGCGGGTTCACAGATACGCAGTATTTT.

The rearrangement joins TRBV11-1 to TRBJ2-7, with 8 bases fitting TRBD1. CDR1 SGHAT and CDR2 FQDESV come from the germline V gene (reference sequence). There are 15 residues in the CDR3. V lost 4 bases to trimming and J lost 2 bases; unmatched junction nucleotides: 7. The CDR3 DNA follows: TGTGCCAGCAGCTCGAGAGACAGGGGCCCCTACGAGCAGTACTTC. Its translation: CASSSRDRGPYEQYF.

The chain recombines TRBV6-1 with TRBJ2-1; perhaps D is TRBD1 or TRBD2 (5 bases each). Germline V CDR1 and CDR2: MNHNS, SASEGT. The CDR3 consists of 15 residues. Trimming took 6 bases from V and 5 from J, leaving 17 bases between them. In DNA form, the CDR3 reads TGTGCCAGCAGCCATTCAGTTGGGGGTAACAATGAGCAGTTCTTC. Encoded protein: CASSHSVGGNNEQFF.

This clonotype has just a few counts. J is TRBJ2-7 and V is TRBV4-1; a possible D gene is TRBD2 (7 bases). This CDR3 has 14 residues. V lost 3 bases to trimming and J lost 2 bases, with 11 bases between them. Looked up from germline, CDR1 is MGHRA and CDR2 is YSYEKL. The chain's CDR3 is CASSHGGGAYEQYF. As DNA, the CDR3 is TGCGCCAGCAGCCATGGAGGGGGGGCCTACGAGCAGTACTTC.

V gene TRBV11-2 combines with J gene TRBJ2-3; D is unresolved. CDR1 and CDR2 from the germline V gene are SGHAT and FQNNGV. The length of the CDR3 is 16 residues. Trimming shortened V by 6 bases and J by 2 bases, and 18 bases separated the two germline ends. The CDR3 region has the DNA TGTGCCAGCAGGATAAATCAGTACCCAACCACAGATACGCAGTATTTT. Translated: CASRINQYPTTDTQYF.